This entry features one T cell receptor (beta chain) sequence. Its antigen is as yet unknown. Together with a sample-barcoded 5' primer, a J-beta primer mix was included in a second PCR lasting about 6 to 11 cycles. TCRdb fed the 5' RACE reads into MiXCR, producing one record per CDR3 protein. The profile covers about 780,000 distinct CDR3 sequences, with about 42% appearing a single time and 15% to 20% taken by the ten largest. Russia was home to the donors, healthy Caucasian individuals aged about 6 to 90. The sample is drawn from a study of blood T cells in healthy people across ages. The CDR3 extends over 15 amino acids. The V and J ends lost 6 bases and 7 bases respectively, with 24 bases between them. In germline, CDR1 is DFQATT, CDR2 SNEGSKA (reference sequence). Whole-study results and caveats: A greater number of naive CD4+ cells and higher diversity distinguished long-lived donors from aged donors. Lack of knowledge of donor CMV status possibly confounded expanded clonotype changes. Bulk PBMC profiling left naive and antigen-experienced comparisons inconclusive.

The sequenced sample consisted of blood. This chain connects TRBV20-1 to TRBJ1-2, with unresolved D. This receptor was identified in a man aged 80 or over in good health. CDR3 region: CSASRGRAQRSGYTF. DNA of the CDR3: TGCAGTGCGAGCCGAGGACGGGCCCAGAGGTCTGGCTACACCTTC.